This T cell receptor (beta chain) was captured by sequencing in a study of T cells in Graves' hyperthyroidism and ophthalmopathy. This clonotype came up a few times. Its antigen is as yet unknown. The junction and the germline gene differ at one end; a read error may be behind it. Amplification of TCR beta CDR3 regions used RNA as the template. The TCR CDR3 was amplified in a first-round RT-PCR using the HTBI primer set. TCRdb analysed the multiplex PCR reads with MiXCR anew, one entry per CDR3 protein. Among hundreds of thousands of distinct CDR3 sequences listed, over 12% were seen once. Study-wide points: Most thyroid-expanded clonotypes above 0.001 were also found in blood. Researchers report that a 13 V-J model separated ophthalmopathy from stable hyperthyroidism. Median prediction lead before ophthalmopathy onset was 5 to 7.5 months with the model.

Under 3 months was the duration of disease in ophthalmopathy patients, who also had a Clinical Activity Score of at least 3 and a NOSPECS grade of at least 4. CDR1 SEHNR and CDR2 FQNEAQ come from the germline V gene (reference sequence). The CDR3 sequence is 15 residues long. The clonotype was recovered from a woman aged 40 to 50 with Graves' ophthalmopathy. V usage is TRBV7-9 and J usage is TRBJ2-5; 7 bases are shared with TRBD1. Specimen: blood. The CDR3 nucleotides read TGTGCCGGCAGCCATCCGGGACAGATACAAGAGACCCAGTACTTC. Encoded protein: CAGSHPGQIQETQYF.